These 12 T cell receptor beta chains share one sample of origin, sequenced in a study of cytomegalovirus exposure and HLA in healthy donors. Primers: 60 Vbeta forward and 13 Jbeta reverse. Measured with immunoSEQ multiplex PCR; TCRdb has only the in-frame clones, and not every one. Of about 140,000 clones in the sample, around 80% are singletons; the top ten hold under 2.5%. Material for sequencing was PBMCs. Every receptor here comes from a man aged 30 to 39 in good health and CMV-seronegative.

The gene calls are TRBV5-1 and TRBJ2-1, with D perhaps matching TRBD2 (6 bases). The V end lost 3 bases, the J end lost 4 bases, and 8 bases lay between the germline ends. This CDR3 contains 13 residues. The germline CDR1 and CDR2 sequences are SGHRS and YFSETQ. Here the CDR3 reads CASSSGGYNEQFF. The CDR3 coding sequence is TGCGCCAGCAGCTCCGGGGGATACAATGAGCAGTTCTTC.

The V call is TRBV9, the J call TRBJ1-1; weak D call: TRBD1 (6 bases). Germline assignment: CDR1 SGDLS and CDR2 YYNGEE. The CDR3 runs 15 residues. Trimming shortened V by 2 bases and J by 0 bases, and 11 bases separated the two germline ends. CDR3 amino acids: CASSVDSSMNTEAFF. Here the CDR3 DNA reads TGTGCCAGCAGCGTGGACAGCTCAATGAACACTGAAGCTTTCTTT.

The CDR3 DNA follows: TGTGCCACCCACCGCGGGGGGGCCGTCACTGAGCAGTTCTTC. Its translation: CATHRGGAVTEQFF. V is TRBV27 and J is TRBJ2-1; 9 bases are shared with TRBD2. Unmatched junction bases numbered 13, after V lost 10 bases and J lost 9 bases. The CDR3 is made up of 14 amino acids. Germline V CDR1 and CDR2: MNHEY, SMNVEV (reference sequence).

CDR3 sequence (DNA): TGTGCCAGCAGTTACTCCGGACAGGGTAGGACTGAAGCTTTCTTT. Protein product: CASSYSGQGRTEAFF. The chain couples TRBV6-5 to TRBJ1-1; TRBD1 matches at 8 bases. The CDR3 totals 15 residues. Per germline, CDR1 MNHEY and CDR2 SVGAGI. The junction had 5 bases not matched to a gene; V was cut back by 0 bases and J by 5 bases.

CDR3: CASSQGITGNYGYTF. The CDR3 DNA reads TGCGCCAGCAGCCAAGGAATTACAGGGAACTATGGCTACACCTTC. V gene TRBV4-1 combines with J gene TRBJ1-2, with D maybe TRBD1 (6 bases). V was cut by 1 base and J by 2 bases, with 11 bases left in between. Germline V gives CDR1 MGHRA, CDR2 YSYEKL. The CDR3 length is 15 residues.

The V gene is TRBV27, the J gene TRBJ1-6, with no clear D. With 6 bases removed from V and 13 bases from J, the gap between germline ends came to 19 bases. This CDR3 has 14 amino acids. Germline V lookup: CDR1 MNHEY, CDR2 SMNVEV (reference sequence). This chain's CDR3 is CASSPPYEHTPLHF. The CDR3 region has the DNA TGTGCCAGCAGCCCTCCCTACGAGCATACGCCCCTCCACTTT.

The chain employs TRBV5-6 and TRBJ2-2; D not certain. Germline V gene sequence: CDR1 SGHDT, CDR2 YYEEEE. Between the trimmed V and J ends, which lost 4 bases and 6 bases, there was a span of 16 bases. This CDR3 comprises 15 residues. CDR3 amino acids: CASSPPLGIAGELFF. The CDR3 DNA reads TGTGCCAGCAGCCCTCCTCTGGGCATAGCCGGGGAGCTGTTTTTT.

The CDR3: CASSYLAGYNEQFF. CDR3 in DNA: TGTGCCAGCAGTTACCTAGCGGGTTACAATGAGCAGTTCTTC. V gene TRBV6-5 combines with J gene TRBJ2-1, with 8 nucleotides matching TRBD2. With V trimmed by 2 bases and J by 4 bases, 1 base remained unmatched. The CDR3 consists of 14 residues. Germline-derived CDR1 and CDR2 are MNHEY and SVGAGI.

This chain connects TRBV11-3 to TRBJ2-2; weak D call: TRBD1 (6 bases). Trimming stripped 1 base from V and 4 bases from J, with 16 bases between. CDR3 size: 17 residues. The germline CDR1 and CDR2 sequences are SGHNT and YENEEA. The CDR3: CASSLVRVKGGTGELFF. In DNA, the CDR3 is TGTGCCAGCAGCTTAGTAAGGGTCAAAGGGGGCACCGGGGAGCTGTTTTTT. Variable domain in full (rest from reference TRBV11-3 and TRBJ2-2): EAGVVQSPRYKIIEKKQPVAFWCNPISGHNTLYWYLQNLGQGPELLIRYENEEAVDDSQLPKDRFSAERLKGVDSTLKIQPAELGDSAVYLCASSLVRVKGGTGELFFGEGSRLTVL.

Here the CDR3 DNA reads TGTGCCAGCAGGAACAGGGAAAATAACTATGGCTACACCTTC. Its protein is CASRNRENNYGYTF. J is TRBJ1-2 and V is TRBV7-9; D might be TRBD1 (6 bases). The CDR3 loop spans 14 amino acids. Germline V gene lookup returns CDR1 SEHNR and CDR2 FQNEAQ (reference sequence). Trimming shortened V by 6 bases and J by 1 base, and 12 bases separated the two germline ends.

J is TRBJ2-7 and V is TRBV5-1; 9 bases are shared with TRBD1. Germline V CDR1 and CDR2: SGHRS, YFSETQ. There are 15 residues in the CDR3. The ends lost 0 bases at V and 5 bases at J; junction bases unmatched: 6. The CDR3 sequence is CASSLVGQGRDEQYF. In DNA, the CDR3 is TGCGCCAGCAGCTTGGTGGGACAGGGTCGTGACGAGCAGTACTTC.

J is TRBJ2-1 and V is TRBV7-9; D uncertain. Germline loops: CDR1 SEHNR, CDR2 FQNEAQ (reference sequence). This CDR3 comprises 13 residues. Trimming pared 6 bases from V and 9 bases from J, leaving 15 bases between. The CDR3 spells CASSPARLSEQFF. In DNA form, the CDR3 reads TGTGCCAGCAGTCCCGCCCGGTTGAGTGAGCAGTTCTTC.